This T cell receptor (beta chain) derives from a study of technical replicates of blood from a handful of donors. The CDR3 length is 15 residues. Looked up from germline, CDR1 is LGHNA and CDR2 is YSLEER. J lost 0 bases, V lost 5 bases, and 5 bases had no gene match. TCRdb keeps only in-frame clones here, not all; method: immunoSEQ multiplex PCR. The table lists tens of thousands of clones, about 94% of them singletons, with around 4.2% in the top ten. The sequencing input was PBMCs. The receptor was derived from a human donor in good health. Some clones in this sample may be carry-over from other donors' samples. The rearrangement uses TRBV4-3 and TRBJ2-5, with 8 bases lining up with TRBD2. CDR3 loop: CASSTRLAYQETQYF. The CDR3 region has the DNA TGCGCCAGCAGCACTCGACTAGCGTACCAAGAGACCCAGTACTTC.